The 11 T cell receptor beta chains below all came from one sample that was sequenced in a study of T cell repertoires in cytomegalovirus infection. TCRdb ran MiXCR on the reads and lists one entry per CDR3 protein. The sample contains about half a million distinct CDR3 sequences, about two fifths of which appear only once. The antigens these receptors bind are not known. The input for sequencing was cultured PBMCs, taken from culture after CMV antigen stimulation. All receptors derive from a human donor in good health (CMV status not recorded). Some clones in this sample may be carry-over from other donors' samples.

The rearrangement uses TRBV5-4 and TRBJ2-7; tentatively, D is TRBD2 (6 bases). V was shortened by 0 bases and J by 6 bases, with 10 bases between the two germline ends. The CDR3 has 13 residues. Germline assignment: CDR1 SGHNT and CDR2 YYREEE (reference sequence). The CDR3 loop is CASSLGLEGEQYF. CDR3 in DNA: TGTGCCAGCAGCTTGGGACTAGAAGGCGAGCAGTACTTC. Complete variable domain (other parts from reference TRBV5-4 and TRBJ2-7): ETGVTQSPTHLIKTRGQQVTLRCSSQSGHNTVSWYQQALGQGPQFIFQYYREEENGRGNFPPRFSGLQFPNYSSELNVNALELDDSALYLCASSLGLEGEQYFGPGTRLTVT.

CDR3 in DNA: TGTGCCAGTAAATCCTGGGACAGAGGATTTGAAAAACTGTTTTTT. It translates to CASKSWDRGFEKLFF. The V call is TRBV19, the J call TRBJ1-4; 7 nucleotides line up with TRBD1. CDR1 and CDR2 (germline): LNHDA, SQIVND (reference sequence). Trimming at V came to 7 bases and at J to 7 bases, leaving 12 bases not matched to a gene. The CDR3 covers 15 residues.

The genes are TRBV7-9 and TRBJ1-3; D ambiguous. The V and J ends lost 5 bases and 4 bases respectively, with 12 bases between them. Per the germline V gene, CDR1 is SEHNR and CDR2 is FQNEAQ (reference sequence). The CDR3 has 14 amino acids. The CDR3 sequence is CASSLDISGNTIYF. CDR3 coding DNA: TGTGCCAGCAGCCTTGACATATCAGGAAACACCATATATTTT.

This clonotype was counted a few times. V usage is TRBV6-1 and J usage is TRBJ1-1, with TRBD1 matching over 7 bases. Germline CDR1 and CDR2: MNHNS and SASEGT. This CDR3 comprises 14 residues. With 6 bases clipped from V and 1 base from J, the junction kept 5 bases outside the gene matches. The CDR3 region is CASRGDRANTEAFF. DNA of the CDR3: TGTGCCAGCAGGGGCGACAGGGCGAACACTGAAGCTTTCTTT.

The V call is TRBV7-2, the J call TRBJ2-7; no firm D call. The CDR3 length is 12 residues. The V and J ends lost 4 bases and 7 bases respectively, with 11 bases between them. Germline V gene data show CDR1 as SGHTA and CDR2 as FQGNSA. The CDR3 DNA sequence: TGTGCCAGCAGCTCTGCACCCTGGGAGCAGTACTTC. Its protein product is CASSSAPWEQYF. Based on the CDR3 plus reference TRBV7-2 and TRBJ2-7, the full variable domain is GAGVSQSPSNKVTEKGKDVELRCDPISGHTALYWYRQSLGQGLEFLIYFQGNSAPDKSGLPSDRFSAERTGGSVSTLTIQRTQQEDSAVYLCASSSAPWEQYFGPGTRLTVT.

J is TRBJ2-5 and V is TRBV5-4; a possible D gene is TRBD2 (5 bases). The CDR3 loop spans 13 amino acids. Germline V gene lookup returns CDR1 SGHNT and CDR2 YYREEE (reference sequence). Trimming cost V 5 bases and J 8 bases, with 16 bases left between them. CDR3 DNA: TGTGCCAGCAGTCGGACGGAGGAGTACACCCAGTACTTC. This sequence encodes CASSRTEEYTQYF.

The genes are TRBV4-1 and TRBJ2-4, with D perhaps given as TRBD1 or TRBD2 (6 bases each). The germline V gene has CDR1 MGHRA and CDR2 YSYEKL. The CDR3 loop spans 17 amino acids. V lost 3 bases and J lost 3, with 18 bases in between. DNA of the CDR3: TGCGCCAGCAGCCACGTAGGAGGGGGATTGATCAAAAACATTCAGTACTTC. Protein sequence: CASSHVGGGLIKNIQYF.

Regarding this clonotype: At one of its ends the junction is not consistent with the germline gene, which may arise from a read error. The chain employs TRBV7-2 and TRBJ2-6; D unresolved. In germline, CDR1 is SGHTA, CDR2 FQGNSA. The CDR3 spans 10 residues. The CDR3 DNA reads TGTGCCAGCAGCCACGACCGCTTGTCTTTC. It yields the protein CASSHDRLSF.

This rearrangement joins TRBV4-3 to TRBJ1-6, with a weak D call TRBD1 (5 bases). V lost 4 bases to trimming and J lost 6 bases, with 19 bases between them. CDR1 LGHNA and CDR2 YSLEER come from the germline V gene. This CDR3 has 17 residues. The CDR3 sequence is CASSLPISGDANSPLHF. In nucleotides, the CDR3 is TGCGCCAGCAGCCTCCCAATCTCGGGGGACGCTAATTCACCCCTCCACTTT.

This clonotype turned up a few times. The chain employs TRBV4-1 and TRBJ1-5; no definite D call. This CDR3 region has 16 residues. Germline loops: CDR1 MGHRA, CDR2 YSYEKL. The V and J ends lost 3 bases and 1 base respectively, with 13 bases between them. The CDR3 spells CASSQEAVGSNQPQHF. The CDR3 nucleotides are TGCGCCAGCAGCCAGGAGGCGGTGGGGAGCAATCAGCCCCAGCATTTT.

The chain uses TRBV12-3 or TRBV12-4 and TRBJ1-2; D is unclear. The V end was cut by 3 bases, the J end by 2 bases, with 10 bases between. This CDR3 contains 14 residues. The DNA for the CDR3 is TGTGCCAGCAGTTTTTATACGGGGAACTATGGCTACACCTTC. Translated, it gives CASSFYTGNYGYTF.